A few counts support the clone carrying this T cell receptor (beta chain). The antigen remains unidentified. This sample was included in a study of regulatory T cells in long-lasting Graves disease. The study, taken as a whole, reports: Between persistent patients, 2,500 to 3,500 public clonotypes were shared, exceeding the approximately 900 shared between new patients. Persistent cases of Graves' showed reduced TCR diversity relative to newly diagnosed patients.

The time point was: newly diagnosed GD, antithyroid drugs for less than 3 months. RNA isolated from PBMCs was used to make the TCR library. CDR3-region Arm-PCR and iRepertoire HTBI primers produced the TCR beta libraries. Each CDR3 protein is one row after TCRdb ran MiXCR on the multiplex PCR reads. The table has about 560,000 distinct CDR3 sequences, about 16% seen once. Germline assignment: CDR1 GTSNPN and CDR2 SVGIG (reference sequence). Trimming cost V 3 bases and J 6 bases; bases outside gene matches: 9. CDR3 size: 15 residues. This sample also appeared in a second study, on T cells in Graves' hyperthyroidism and ophthalmopathy.

Material: peripheral blood mononuclear cells (PBMCs), obtained at new diagnosis, from a patient treated with antithyroid drugs. This sequence was found in a man aged 18 to 30 with Graves disease. V is TRBV30 and J is TRBJ1-1; 11 nucleotides agree with TRBD1. In nucleotides, the CDR3 is TGTGCCTGGAGGATCCGGGACAGGGGGTTCGCTGAAGCTTTCTTT. This codes for CAWRIRDRGFAEAFF. The full variable domain, in which reference TRBV30 and TRBJ1-1 provide the parts outside the CDR3, is SQTIHQWPATLVQPVGSPLSLECTVEGTSNPNLYWYRQAAGRGLQLLFYSVGIGQISSEVPQNLSASRPQDRQFILSSKKLLLSDSGFYLCAWRIRDRGFAEAFFGQGTRLTVV.